Below, 10 T cell receptor beta chains from the same sample are listed, as sequenced in a study of blood T cell repertoires in COVID-19. Sequencing used immunoSEQ multiplex PCR; TCRdb keeps in-frame clones, though not all of them. The repertoire consists of roughly 220,000 clones, with around nine tenths occurring once and the leading ten covering 14% to 15%. Source material: PBMCs or T cells enriched from blood (not recorded which). The receptor source for this set is a woman in her forties or fifties with acute COVID-19.

V usage is TRBV28 and J usage is TRBJ1-2; TRBD1 aligns across 7 bases. V lost 5 bases and J lost 8; bases outside the gene matches: 14. Per the germline V gene, CDR1 is MDHEN and CDR2 is SYDVKM. The CDR3 loop spans 15 amino acids. Here the CDR3 DNA reads TGTGCCAGCAGTCCCTCTGACAGGGCTGGTTTGGGCTACACCTTC. Amino acid sequence: CASSPSDRAGLGYTF.

The chain links TRBV7-2 to TRBJ2-3, with D uncertain. The CDR3 extends over 14 amino acids. Trimming shortened V by 5 bases and J by 10 bases, and 19 bases separated the two germline ends. Looked up from germline, CDR1 is SGHTA and CDR2 is FQGNSA. The CDR3 DNA reads TGTGCCAGCAGCCCCGCGCAACCAGGCCTCGCGCAGTATTTT. It codes for CASSPAQPGLAQYF.

This chain uses TRBV11-2 with TRBJ2-4; TRBD2 matches at 14 bases. Trimming at V came to 4 bases and at J to 9 bases, leaving 5 bases not matched to a gene. This CDR3 spans 15 amino acids. Germline V gives CDR1 SGHAT, CDR2 FQNNGV. Here the CDR3 DNA reads TGTGCCAGCAGCTCAGGGACTAGCGGGAGCGTCATTCAGTACTTC. Residues: CASSSGTSGSVIQYF.

This chain links TRBV29-1 with TRBJ1-4; D is undetermined. The CDR3 covers 12 residues. The germline gives CDR1 SQVTM, CDR2 ANQGSEA. The V end lost 4 bases, the J end lost 5 bases, and 8 bases lay between the germline ends. DNA for the CDR3: TGCAGCGTTGGACAACAAAATGAAAAACTGTTTTTT. Amino acid sequence: CSVGQQNEKLFF.

The chain is built from TRBV5-6 and TRBJ1-4, with 9 bases aligning to TRBD1. Germline V gene lookup returns CDR1 SGHDT and CDR2 YYEEEE. J lost 7 bases, V lost 4 bases, and 8 bases had no gene match. The CDR3 spans 15 residues. The DNA for the CDR3 is TGTGCCAGCAGCCGTGAGACAGGGGGAGTTGAAAAACTGTTTTTT. Encoded protein: CASSRETGGVEKLFF.

This clone showed up just a few times. The rearrangement joins TRBV3-1 (or the pseudogene TRBV3-2) to TRBJ2-5, with 16 bases matching TRBD2. J gave up 1 base and V 4 bases, and 6 bases lay outside the gene matches. Germline CDR1 and CDR2: LGHDT and YNNKEL (reference sequence). This CDR3 spans 18 amino acids. The CDR3 here is CASSRSGLAGGPQETQYF. In DNA form, the CDR3 reads TGTGCCAGCAGCCGATCGGGACTAGCGGGAGGGCCCCAAGAGACCCAGTACTTC.

Concerning this clone: The DNA is left out, because the CDR3 cannot be placed on it with certainty; the CDR3 is given as TCRdb lists it. The V and J genes are TRBV21-1 and TRBJ2-7; the table's D call, TRBD2, was not checked against the DNA. TRBV21-1 is marked as a pseudogene. The CDR3 sequence runs 18 residues, both termini included. CDR3 amino acids: CASSKDREFGSGSYEQYF.

V and J are TRBV7-9 and TRBJ1-6; D unresolved. Germline V CDR1 and CDR2: SEHNR, FQNEAQ (reference sequence). With 6 bases removed from V and 9 bases from J, the gap between germline ends came to 18 bases. There are 15 residues in the CDR3. CDR3 loop: CASRALQSMGSPLHF. CDR3 nucleotides: TGTGCCAGCAGGGCCCTACAGAGCATGGGTTCACCCCTCCACTTT.

The chain employs TRBV27 and TRBJ2-4, with D maybe TRBD1 (7 bases). Germline V gene sequence: CDR1 MNHEY, CDR2 SMNVEV (reference sequence). The CDR3 covers 15 residues. Trimming took 3 bases from V and 7 from J, leaving 16 bases between them. Here the CDR3 reads CASSFSQGGTNIQYF. CDR3 in DNA: TGTGCCAGCAGTTTTTCTCAGGGGGGTACTAACATTCAGTACTTC.

The chain is built from TRBV29-1 and TRBJ2-3, with 10 bases that match TRBD2. This CDR3 has 15 residues. Trimming removed 4 bases from V and 3 bases from J; junction bases left unmatched: 7. Germline values: CDR1 SQVTM, CDR2 ANQGSEA. In DNA, the CDR3 is TGCAGCGTTGCTTTGTTTAGCGGGAGGACAGATACGCAGTATTTT. Translated, it gives CSVALFSGRTDTQYF.